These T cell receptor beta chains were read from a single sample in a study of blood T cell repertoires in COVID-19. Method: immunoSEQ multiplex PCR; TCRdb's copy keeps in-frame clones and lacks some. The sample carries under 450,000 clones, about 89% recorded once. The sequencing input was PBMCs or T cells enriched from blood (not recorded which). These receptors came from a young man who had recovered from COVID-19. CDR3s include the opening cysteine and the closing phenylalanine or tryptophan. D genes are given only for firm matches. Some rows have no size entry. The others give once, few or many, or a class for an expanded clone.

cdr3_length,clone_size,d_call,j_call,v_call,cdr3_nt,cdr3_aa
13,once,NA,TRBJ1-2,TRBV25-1,TGTGCCAGCAGTGAATCACAGACCTATGGCTACACCTTC,CASSESQTYGYTF
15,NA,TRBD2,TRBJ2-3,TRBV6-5,TGTGCCAGCCGGGCCGGCGGGGGAGGGACAGATACGCAGTATTTT,CASRAGGGGTDTQYF
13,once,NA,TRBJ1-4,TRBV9,TGTGCCAGCAGCGCGCGATCTAATGAAAAACTGTTTTTT,CASSARSNEKLFF
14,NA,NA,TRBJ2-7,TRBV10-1,TGCGCCAGCAGTGACCCAGGTCTCTCCTACGAGCAGTACTTC,CASSDPGLSYEQYF
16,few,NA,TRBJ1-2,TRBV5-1,TGCGCCAGCAGCTTGGCGGGTGGAGGGGCTAACGGTGGCTACACCTTC,CASSLAGGGANGGYTF
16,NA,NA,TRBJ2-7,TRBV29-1,TGCAGCGTTGAAGCCCCTAATCGTGGAGGGCCCTACGAGCAGTACTTC,CSVEAPNRGGPYEQYF
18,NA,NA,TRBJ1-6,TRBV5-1,TGCGCCAGCAGCCCACAACCCAGGGGAAGCTCCTATAATTCACCCCTCCACTTT,CASSPQPRGSSYNSPLHF
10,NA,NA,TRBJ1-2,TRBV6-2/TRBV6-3,TGTGCCAGCAGCCCCAGGCAGGGCCCCTTC,CASSPRQGPF
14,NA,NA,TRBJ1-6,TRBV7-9,TGTGCCAGCAGCCAGGACAGTTCCAAGTCACCCCTCCACTTT,CASSQDSSKSPLHF
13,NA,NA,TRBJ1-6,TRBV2,TGTGCCAGCAGTGAACAGGTTAATTCACCCCTCCACTTT,CASSEQVNSPLHF
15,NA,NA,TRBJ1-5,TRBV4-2,TGTGCCAGCAGCCAAGCGAGGAATGCCAATCAGCCCCAGCATTTT,CASSQARNANQPQHF
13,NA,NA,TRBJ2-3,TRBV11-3,TGTGCCAGCAGCTTAGATCCGGGAGATACGCAGTATTTT,CASSLDPGDTQYF
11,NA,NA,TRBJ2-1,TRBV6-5,TGTGCCAGCAGAAGACAGTGGGAGCAGTTCTTC,CASRRQWEQFF
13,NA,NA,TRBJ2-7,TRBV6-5,TGTGCCAGCAGGGGAGACAGCAGGGGCGAGCAGTACTTC,CASRGDSRGEQYF
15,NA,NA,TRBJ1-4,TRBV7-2,TGTGCCAGCAGCTTAGAGAGGGTTTTTAATGAAAAACTGTTTTTT,CASSLERVFNEKLFF
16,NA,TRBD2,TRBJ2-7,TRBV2,TGTGCCAGCAGGCTACTAGCGGGGGTCCCTCTGAACGAGCAGTACTTC,CASRLLAGVPLNEQYF
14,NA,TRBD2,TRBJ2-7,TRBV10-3,TGTGCCATCAGCTTGACTAGCGGGGCATACGAGCAGTACTTC,CAISLTSGAYEQYF
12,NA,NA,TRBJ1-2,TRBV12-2,TGTGCAAGTCGCTCCAACAGGGGTGGCTACACCTTC,CASRSNRGGYTF
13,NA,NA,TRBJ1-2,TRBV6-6,TGTGCCAGCGCAGGTCAAGAGAACTATGGCTACACCTTC,CASAGQENYGYTF
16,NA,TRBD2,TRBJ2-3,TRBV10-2,TGCGCCAGCAGTAAGTTGGCGGGGGGTCACACAGATACGCAGTATTTT,CASSKLAGGHTDTQYF
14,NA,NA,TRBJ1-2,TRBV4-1,TGCGCCAGCGGAACCTGGGGGGAGGCGCAGGGCTACACCTTC,CASGTWGEAQGYTF
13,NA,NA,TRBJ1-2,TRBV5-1,TGCGCCAGCAGCGCTGCGACTAACTATGGCTACACCTTC,CASSAATNYGYTF
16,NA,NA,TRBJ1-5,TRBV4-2,TGTGCCAGCAGCCAAGACCGTAACAGGGCTGATCAGCCCCAGCATTTT,CASSQDRNRADQPQHF
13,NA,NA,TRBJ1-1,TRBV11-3,TGTGCCAGCAGCTTGGCTCCAGGGTCTGAAGCTTTCTTT,CASSLAPGSEAFF
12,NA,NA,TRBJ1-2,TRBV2,TGTGCCAGTGGGACTCCGCCGGGTGGCTACACCTTC,CASGTPPGGYTF
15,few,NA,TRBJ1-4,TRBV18,TGTGCCAGCTCACCACGGACTGGTTGGTTCGAAAAACTGTTTTTT,CASSPRTGWFEKLFF
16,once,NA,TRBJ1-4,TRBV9,TGTGCCAGCAGCCCACGCGGGGTGGCAACTAATGAAAAACTGTTTTTT,CASSPRGVATNEKLFF
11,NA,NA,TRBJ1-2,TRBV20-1,TGCAGTGCTACCGGGACAACGGGCTACACCTTC,CSATGTTGYTF
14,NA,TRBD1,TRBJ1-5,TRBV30,TGTGCCTGGAGTAAGGACAGGGGGAATCAGCCCCAGCATTTT,CAWSKDRGNQPQHF
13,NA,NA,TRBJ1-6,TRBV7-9,TGTGCCAGCAGCTTAGGGGGCATTGCACCCCTCCACTTT,CASSLGGIAPLHF
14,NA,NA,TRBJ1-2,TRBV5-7,TGTGCCAGCAGCCAGCTTCGAGCGGGAGATGGCTACACCTTC,CASSQLRAGDGYTF